This T cell receptor beta chain was identified in a study of shared clonotypes between healthy human individuals. Profiled with immunoSEQ multiplex PCR; TCRdb holds only in-frame clones, not every one. This table holds 850,000 to 1,100,000 clones, approximately 80% found once. As to this clone: The antigen is not known.

This CDR3 spans 16 amino acids. V lost 7 bases, J lost 0 bases, and 13 bases lay in between. The V gene's germline CDR1 is SGHTA and CDR2 FQGNSA. All of the donors resided in Nashville, Tennessee, and each was a Caucasian adult. Overall study findings and caveats: An effect of sequencing depth on clonotype sharing among donors was expected. Relative to their counterparts shared across all four donors, non-shared clonotypes exhibited diminished generation probabilities. In this cohort, only blood was sampled, and tissue repertoires likely differ.

This TCR was sampled from a young man in good health. Some clones in this sample may be carry-over from other donors' samples. Sequenced: memory CD4+ T cells from PBMCs. Noted subset: CD45RA-negative fraction. The rearrangement uses TRBV7-2 and TRBJ2-6; D might be TRBD1 or TRBD2, each matching 5 bases. CDR3 residues: CASTRGSYSGANVLTF. The CDR3 coding sequence is TGTGCCAGCACCCGGGGCTCTTACTCTGGGGCCAACGTCCTGACTTTC.